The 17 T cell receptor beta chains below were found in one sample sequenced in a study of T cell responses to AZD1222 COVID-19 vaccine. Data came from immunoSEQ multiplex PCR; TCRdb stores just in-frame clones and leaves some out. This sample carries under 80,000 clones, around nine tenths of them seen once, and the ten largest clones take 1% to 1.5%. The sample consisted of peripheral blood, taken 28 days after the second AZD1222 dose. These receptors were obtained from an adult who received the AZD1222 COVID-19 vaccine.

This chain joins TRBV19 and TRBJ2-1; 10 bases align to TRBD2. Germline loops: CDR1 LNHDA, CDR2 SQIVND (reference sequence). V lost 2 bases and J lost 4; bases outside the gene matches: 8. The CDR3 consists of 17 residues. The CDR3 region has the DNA TGTGCCAGTAGTATAACCCCCCCTAGCGGGAGTTACAATGAGCAGTTCTTC. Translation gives CASSITPPSGSYNEQFF.

This CDR3 reads CASSYTAGVNYGYTF. The CDR3 nucleotides read TGTGCCAGCAGTTATACTGCAGGGGTCAACTATGGCTACACCTTC. The gene calls are TRBV6-5 and TRBJ1-2, with D tentatively TRBD1 (6 bases). Trimming removed 3 bases at V and 2 bases at J, with 13 bases between. The CDR3 length is 15 residues. Germline V gene lookup returns CDR1 MNHEY and CDR2 SVGAGI.

CDR3 residues: CASSEEDRVRTGANVLTF. CDR3 coding DNA: TGTGCCAGTAGCGAAGAGGACAGGGTGAGGACTGGGGCCAACGTCCTGACTTTC. The chain uses TRBV19 and TRBJ2-6; 8 nucleotides agree with TRBD1. CDR3 size: 18 residues. CDR1 and CDR2 from the germline V gene are LNHDA and SQIVND (reference sequence). J gave up 2 bases and V 6 bases, and 12 bases lay outside the gene matches.

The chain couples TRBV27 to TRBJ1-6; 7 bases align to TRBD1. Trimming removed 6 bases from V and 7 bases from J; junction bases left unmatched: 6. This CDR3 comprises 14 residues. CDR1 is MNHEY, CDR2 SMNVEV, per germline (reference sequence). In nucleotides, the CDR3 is TGTGCCAGCAGAACGGGACAGACAAATTCACCCCTCCACTTT. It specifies CASRTGQTNSPLHF.

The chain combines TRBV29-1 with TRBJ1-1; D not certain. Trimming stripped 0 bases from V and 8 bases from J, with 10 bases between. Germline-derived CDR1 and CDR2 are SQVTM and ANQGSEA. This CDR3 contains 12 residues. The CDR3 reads CSVEDVAVEAFF. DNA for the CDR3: TGCAGCGTTGAAGACGTCGCAGTGGAAGCTTTCTTT.

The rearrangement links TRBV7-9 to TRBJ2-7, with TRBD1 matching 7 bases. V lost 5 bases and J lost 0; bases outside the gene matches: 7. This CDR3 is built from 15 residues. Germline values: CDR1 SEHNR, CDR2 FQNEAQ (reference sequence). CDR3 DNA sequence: TGTGCCAGCAGCCTCACCGGGACAGTCTCCTACGAGCAGTACTTC. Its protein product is CASSLTGTVSYEQYF. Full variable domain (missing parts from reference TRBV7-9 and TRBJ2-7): DTGVSQNPRHKITKRGQNVTFRCDPISEHNRLYWYRQTLGQGPEFLTYFQNEAQLEKSRLLSDRFSAERPKGSFSTLEIQRTEQGDSAMYLCASSLTGTVSYEQYFGPGTRLTVT.

The chain's CDR3 is CASSETRSYFLAGDNEQFF. The CDR3 nucleotides are TGCGCCAGCAGTGAGACCCGATCATATTTCCTAGCGGGAGACAATGAGCAGTTCTTC. This chain connects TRBV10-2 to TRBJ2-1, with 10 positions matching TRBD2. V dropped 2 bases and J dropped 5; count of bases not matched to a gene: 15. The CDR3 contains 19 residues. Per the germline V gene, CDR1 is WSHSY and CDR2 is SAAADI.

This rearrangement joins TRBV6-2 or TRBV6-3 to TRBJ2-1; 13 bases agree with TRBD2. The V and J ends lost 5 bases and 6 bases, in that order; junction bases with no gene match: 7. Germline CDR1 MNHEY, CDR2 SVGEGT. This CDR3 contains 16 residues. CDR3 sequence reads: CASSRGLAGEGNEQFF. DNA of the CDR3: TGTGCCAGCAGTAGAGGACTAGCGGGAGAGGGCAATGAGCAGTTCTTC.

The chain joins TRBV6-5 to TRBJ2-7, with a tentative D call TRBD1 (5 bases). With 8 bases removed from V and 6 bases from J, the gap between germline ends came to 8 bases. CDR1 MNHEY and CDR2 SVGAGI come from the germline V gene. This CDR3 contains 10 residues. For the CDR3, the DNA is TGTGCCAGCGGCAGGGCCGAGCAGTACTTC. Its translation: CASGRAEQYF.

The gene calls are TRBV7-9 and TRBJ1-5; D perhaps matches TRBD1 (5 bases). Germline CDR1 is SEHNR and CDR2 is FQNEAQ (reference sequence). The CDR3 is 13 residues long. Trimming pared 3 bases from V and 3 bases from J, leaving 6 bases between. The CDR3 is CASSLGVNQPQHF. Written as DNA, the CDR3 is TGTGCCAGCAGCTTGGGGGTCAATCAGCCCCAGCATTTT.

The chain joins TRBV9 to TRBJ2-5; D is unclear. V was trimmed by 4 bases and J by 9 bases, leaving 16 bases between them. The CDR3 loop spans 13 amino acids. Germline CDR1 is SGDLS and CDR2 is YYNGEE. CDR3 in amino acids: CASSPGTPWAQYF. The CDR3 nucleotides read TGTGCCAGCAGCCCAGGCACTCCGTGGGCCCAGTACTTC.

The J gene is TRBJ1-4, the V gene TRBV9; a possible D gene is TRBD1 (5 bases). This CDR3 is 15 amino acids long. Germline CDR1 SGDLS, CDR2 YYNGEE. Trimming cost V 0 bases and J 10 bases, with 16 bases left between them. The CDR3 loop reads CASSVEGRESGKLFF. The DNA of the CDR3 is TGTGCCAGCAGCGTAGAGGGACGAGAGTCCGGAAAACTGTTTTTT.

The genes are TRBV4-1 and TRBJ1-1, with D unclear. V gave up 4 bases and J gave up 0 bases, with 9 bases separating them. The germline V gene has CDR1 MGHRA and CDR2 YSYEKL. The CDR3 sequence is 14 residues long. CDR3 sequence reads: CASSRVDLNTEAFF. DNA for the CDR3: TGCGCCAGCAGCCGAGTCGACCTGAACACTGAAGCTTTCTTT.

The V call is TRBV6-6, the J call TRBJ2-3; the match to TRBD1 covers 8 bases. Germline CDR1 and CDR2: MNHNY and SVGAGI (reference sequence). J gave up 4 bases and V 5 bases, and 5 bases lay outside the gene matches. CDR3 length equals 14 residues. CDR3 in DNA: TGTGCCAGCAGTCTGACAGGGGAAGCAGATACGCAGTATTTT. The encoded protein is CASSLTGEADTQYF.

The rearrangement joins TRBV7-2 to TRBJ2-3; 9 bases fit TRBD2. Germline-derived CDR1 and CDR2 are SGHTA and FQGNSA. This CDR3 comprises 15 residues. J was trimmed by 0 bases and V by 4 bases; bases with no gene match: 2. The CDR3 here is CASSWTSESTDTQYF. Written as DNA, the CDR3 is TGTGCCAGCAGCTGGACTAGCGAGAGCACAGATACGCAGTATTTT. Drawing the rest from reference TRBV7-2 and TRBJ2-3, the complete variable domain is GAGVSQSPSNKVTEKGKDVELRCDPISGHTALYWYRQSLGQGLEFLIYFQGNSAPDKSGLPSDRFSAERTGGSVSTLTIQRTQQEDSAVYLCASSWTSESTDTQYFGPGTRLTVL.

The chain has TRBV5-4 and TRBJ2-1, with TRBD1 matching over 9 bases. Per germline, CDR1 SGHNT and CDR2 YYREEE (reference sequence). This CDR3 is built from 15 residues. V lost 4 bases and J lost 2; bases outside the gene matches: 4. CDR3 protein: CASSGGQGAYNEQFF. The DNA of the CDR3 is TGTGCCAGCAGCGGGGGACAGGGCGCCTACAATGAGCAGTTCTTC.

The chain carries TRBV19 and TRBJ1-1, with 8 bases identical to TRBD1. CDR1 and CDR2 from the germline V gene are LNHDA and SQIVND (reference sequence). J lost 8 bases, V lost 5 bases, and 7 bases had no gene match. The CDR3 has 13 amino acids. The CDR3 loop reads CASSPRTGLEAFF. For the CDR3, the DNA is TGTGCCAGTAGTCCCCGGACAGGGCTGGAAGCTTTCTTT.